The next 32 T cell receptor beta chains were all read from a single sample in a study of Tregs in tolerant kidney transplant recipients. Sequenced by immunoSEQ multiplex PCR; TCRdb stores in-frame clones only, minus some. The data show 50,000 to 75,000 clones, over 75% seen once. The sequencing here drew on Tregs from blood, taken before the transplant. These receptor sequences come from a human donor who received a combined kidney and bone marrow transplant.

This clone was counted once. CDR3 region: CASSDRLAELNEQFF. Written as DNA, the CDR3 is TGTGCCAGCAGTGATCGGCTAGCTGAACTCAATGAGCAGTTCTTC. The V gene is TRBV2, the J gene TRBJ2-1; the D gene is possibly TRBD2 (5 bases). CDR3 length: 15 amino acids. Trimming left V 3 bases short and J 6 bases short, with 15 bases between. The V gene's germline CDR1 is SNHLY and CDR2 FYNNEI.

V usage is TRBV19 and J usage is TRBJ2-5; D perhaps matches TRBD2 (5 bases). V lost 11 bases to trimming and J lost 5 bases, with 9 bases between them. The CDR3 is made up of 10 amino acids. CDR1 and CDR2 (germline): LNHDA, SQIVND (reference sequence). The CDR3 DNA follows: TGTGCCCCAGCGGAGGAGACCCAGTACTTC. Protein: CAPAEETQYF.

J is TRBJ1-2 and V is TRBV5-4; no firm D call. In germline, CDR1 is SGHNT, CDR2 YYREEE (reference sequence). Trimming left V 4 bases short and J 9 bases short, with 19 bases between. This CDR3 region has 14 residues. Written as DNA, the CDR3 is TGTGCCAGCAGCCCCATTGGGCCCGGGGTTAGCTACACCTTC. The encoded protein is CASSPIGPGVSYTF.

This clone was found a few times. The V call is TRBV6-5, the J call TRBJ1-3; TRBD1 aligns across 7 bases. CDR1 is MNHEY and CDR2 is SVGAGI in the germline V gene. Unmatched junction bases numbered 5, after V lost 6 bases and J lost 0 bases. CDR3 length equals 15 residues. The DNA for the CDR3 is TGTGCCAGCAGCCCAGGGGGTCGCTCTGGAAACACCATATATTTT. The encoded protein is CASSPGGRSGNTIYF.

The table lists this clone with a count of one. At one of its ends the junction is not consistent with the germline gene, which may arise from a read error. J is TRBJ2-7 and V is TRBV7-2, with D unclear. CDR3 length equals 13 residues. Per the germline V gene, CDR1 is SGHTA and CDR2 is FQGNSA. The CDR3 spells CASSLGPTYGQYF. CDR3 bases: TGTGCCAGCAGCTTAGGACCGACCTACGGGCAGTACTTC.

The chain joins TRBV20-1 to TRBJ1-1; D is undetermined. V was clipped by 1 base and J by 10 bases, with 10 bases between them. The CDR3 extends over 11 amino acids. The germline V gene encodes CDR1 DFQATT and CDR2 SNEGSKA (reference sequence). The CDR3 nucleotides are TGCAGTGCTAGAGGTCCCTCACGAGCTTTCTTT. Protein sequence: CSARGPSRAFF.

The rearrangement uses TRBV6-5 and TRBJ1-2; the match to TRBD1 covers 7 bases. V gave up 6 bases and J gave up 8 bases; unmatched junction bases: 9. Per germline, CDR1 MNHEY and CDR2 SVGAGI. The CDR3 consists of 13 residues. The CDR3 spells CASRERQGRGYTF. The CDR3 nucleotides are TGTGCCAGCAGGGAAAGACAGGGTAGAGGCTACACCTTC.

The rearrangement uses TRBV15 and TRBJ2-7, with 8 bases fitting TRBD2. V dropped 2 bases and J dropped 7; count of bases not matched to a gene: 10. Germline-derived CDR1 and CDR2 are LNHNV and YYDKDF (reference sequence). The CDR3 runs 15 residues. The CDR3 region is CATSRSSEPGGEQYF. Here the CDR3 DNA reads TGTGCCACCAGCAGATCGTCGGAACCGGGAGGGGAGCAGTACTTC.

This sequence joins TRBV30 and TRBJ1-3; D unresolved. The germline V gene has CDR1 GTSNPN and CDR2 SVGIG (reference sequence). Deletions cut 7 bases from V and 4 bases from J, with 11 bases between. CDR3 length equals 12 residues. The CDR3 DNA is TGTGCCTTACGGACTGGCGGAAACACCATATATTTT. Residues: CALRTGGNTIYF.

The CDR3 DNA reads as TGTGCCAGCAGCTTAGGACAGCTCACAGATACGCAGTATTTT. Translation: CASSLGQLTDTQYF. This chain uses TRBV11-3 with TRBJ2-3; TRBD1 is a possible D gene (5 bases). Trimming cost V 1 base and J 2 bases, with 7 bases left between them. Germline V gene data show CDR1 as SGHNT and CDR2 as YENEEA. This CDR3 region has 14 residues.

This clone turned up a few times. V usage is TRBV20-1 and J usage is TRBJ1-4, with D possibly being TRBD1 (5 bases). V was pared by 3 bases and J by 10 bases, with 9 bases between. Germline V gene data show CDR1 as DFQATT and CDR2 as SNEGSKA (reference sequence). The CDR3 has 11 residues. The CDR3 loop reads CSASRGGKLFF. The CDR3, as DNA: TGCAGTGCTAGTCGGGGGGGAAAACTGTTTTTT.

This chain uses TRBV5-1 with TRBJ2-3, with D possibly being TRBD2 (5 bases). This CDR3 contains 15 residues. Per the germline V gene, CDR1 is SGHRS and CDR2 is YFSETQ. V was clipped by 2 bases and J by 4 bases, with 14 bases between them. The CDR3 bases are TGCGCCAGCAGCTTTGGAGCGGTCCACGCAGATACGCAGTATTTT. It codes for CASSFGAVHADTQYF.

The CDR3 is CASRGRRYEQYF. CDR3 DNA sequence: TGCGCCAGCCGAGGGAGACGCTACGAGCAGTACTTC. The genes are TRBV5-1 and TRBJ2-7; tentative D call: TRBD2 (5 bases). Trimming shortened V by 7 bases and J by 3 bases, and 11 bases separated the two germline ends. CDR1 is SGHRS and CDR2 is YFSETQ in the germline V gene. The CDR3 runs 12 residues.

This chain links TRBV6-6 with TRBJ1-1; D gene unclear. The V and J ends lost 0 bases and 8 bases respectively, with 7 bases between them. Looked up from germline, CDR1 is MNHNY and CDR2 is SVGAGI (reference sequence). The CDR3 loop spans 12 amino acids. The CDR3 coding sequence is TGTGCCAGCAGTTACTCGAAGACAGAAGCTTTCTTT. It is translated as CASSYSKTEAFF.

The chain recombines TRBV10-3 with TRBJ2-3; TRBD2 matches 14 bases. Germline V gene sequence: CDR1 ENHRY, CDR2 SYGVKD. This CDR3 is 16 amino acids long. The trim removed 5 bases at V and 4 bases at J, leaving 5 bases unmatched. CDR3 sequence: CAISQGLAGGPDTQYF. Here the CDR3 DNA reads TGTGCCATCAGTCAAGGACTAGCGGGGGGCCCAGATACGCAGTATTTT.

This sequence joins TRBV7-6 and TRBJ2-3; either TRBD1 or TRBD2 may supply D (7 bases each). CDR3 length: 15 residues. Looked up from germline, CDR1 is SGHVS and CDR2 is FNYEAQ. The V end was cut by 5 bases, the J end by 5 bases, with 17 bases between. DNA of the CDR3: TGTGCCAGCAGCCCAAAAGGGAGGGACAGAGATACGCAGTATTTT. This encodes CASSPKGRDRDTQYF.

J is TRBJ2-5 and V is TRBV19, with D unclear. V lost 5 bases to trimming and J lost 4 bases, with 8 bases between them. This CDR3 spans 12 amino acids. CDR1 is LNHDA and CDR2 is SQIVND in the germline V gene (reference sequence). CDR3 sequence (DNA): TGTGCCAGTAGTTCGTTTGGAGAGACCCAGTACTTC. It translates to CASSSFGETQYF.

Details on this clone: The sample has other DNA sequences that encode this CDR3 too. The chain carries TRBV9 and TRBJ1-2; a possible D gene is TRBD1 (5 bases). This CDR3 is 12 amino acids long. Germline V CDR1 and CDR2: SGDLS, YYNGEE. Trimming left V 3 bases short and J 8 bases short, with 11 bases between. As DNA, the CDR3 is TGTGCCAGCAGCGCCTCAGGGTACGGCTACACCTTC. Amino acid sequence: CASSASGYGYTF.

A single count supports this clone. The J gene is TRBJ1-1, the V gene TRBV28; maybe TRBD1 (5 bases). The germline V gene has CDR1 MDHEN and CDR2 SYDVKM. The CDR3 has 12 residues. V shed 6 bases and J shed 1 base, with 6 bases lying between them. CDR3 amino acids: CASRQGNTEAFF. As DNA, the CDR3 is TGTGCCAGCAGGCAGGGGAACACTGAAGCTTTCTTT. Based on the CDR3 plus reference TRBV28 and TRBJ1-1, the full variable domain is DVKVTQSSRYLVKRTGEKVFLECVQDMDHENMFWYRQDPGLGLRLIYFSYDVKMKEKGDIPEGYSVSREKKERFSLILESASTNQTSMYLCASRQGNTEAFFGQGTRLTVV.

In this sample, this clone turned up once. The chain is built from TRBV5-4 and TRBJ2-1, with 10 positions matching TRBD2. Germline CDR1 and CDR2: SGHNT and YYREEE (reference sequence). The ends lost 2 bases at V and 4 bases at J; junction bases unmatched: 3. The CDR3 has 15 amino acids. The CDR3 DNA sequence: TGTGCCAGCAGCTTTTGGACTAGCGGATACAATGAGCAGTTCTTC. Translating gives CASSFWTSGYNEQFF.

The J gene is TRBJ2-7, the V gene TRBV11-2, with D uncertain. The CDR3 spans 14 residues. Trimming removed 0 bases at V and 1 base at J, with 7 bases between. The V gene's germline CDR1 is SGHAT and CDR2 FQNNGV. This CDR3 is CASSLDGHSYEQYF. The DNA for the CDR3 is TGTGCCAGCAGCTTAGACGGCCATTCCTACGAGCAGTACTTC.

The V gene is TRBV28, the J gene TRBJ2-7; D could derive from TRBD1 or TRBD2 (5 bases each). Germline values: CDR1 MDHEN, CDR2 SYDVKM. Trimming took off 6 bases at V and 9 bases at J, with 15 bases between the two ends. The CDR3 spans 12 residues. The CDR3 DNA reads TGTGCCAGCAGCGTCCGGGTGGGGGTGCAGTACTTC. Translation: CASSVRVGVQYF.

This chain uses TRBV19 with TRBJ1-3; no firm D call. With 6 bases removed from V and 9 bases from J, the gap between germline ends came to 15 bases. In germline, CDR1 is LNHDA, CDR2 SQIVND (reference sequence). This CDR3 is 13 amino acids long. CDR3: CASSPVQPATIYF. The DNA for the CDR3 is TGTGCCAGTAGCCCAGTCCAGCCCGCCACCATATATTTT.

This clone has a handful of counts. The genes are TRBV11-2 and TRBJ2-7; unclear D gene. V shed 6 bases and J shed 2 bases, with 20 bases lying between them. Germline V gene sequence: CDR1 SGHAT, CDR2 FQNNGV. The CDR3 loop spans 16 amino acids. The CDR3 reads CASSFPPGTPTYEQYF. The CDR3 nucleotides read TGTGCCAGCAGTTTCCCTCCGGGCACCCCAACCTACGAGCAGTACTTC.

This clone was observed once. The rearrangement links TRBV9 to TRBJ2-5, with TRBD1 as a possible D gene (7 bases). This CDR3 is 17 amino acids long. V was pared by 3 bases and J by 2 bases, with 20 bases between. CDR1 and CDR2 from the germline V gene are SGDLS and YYNGEE. CDR3 sequence (DNA): TGTGCCAGCAGCGGCGGATATATGCGGGACAGACAAGAGACCCAGTACTTC. It codes for CASSGGYMRDRQETQYF.

The chain links TRBV5-4 to TRBJ2-5; D tentatively fits TRBD1 or TRBD2 (5 bases each). The J call could be wrong; TRBJ2-7 is a better fit for the DNA end. The CDR3 length is 14 residues. CDR1 and CDR2 (germline): SGHNT, YYREEE (reference sequence). This CDR3 reads CASRLWGSSYEQYF. The CDR3 nucleotides read TGTGCCAGCAGGCTCTGGGGGAGCTCCTACGAGCAGTACTTC.

V is TRBV5-1 and J is TRBJ2-3; D remains unclear. The CDR3 has 13 amino acids. Deletions cut 4 bases from V and 4 bases from J, with 10 bases between. Germline-derived CDR1 and CDR2 are SGHRS and YFSETQ. DNA of the CDR3: TGCGCCAGCAGCCCTTTGGTGTCAGATACGCAGTATTTT. It yields the protein CASSPLVSDTQYF.

V usage is TRBV28 and J usage is TRBJ2-7, with 11 bases lining up with TRBD2. Germline CDR1 MDHEN, CDR2 SYDVKM. CDR3 size: 14 residues. Germline trimming cut 5 bases from V and 7 bases from J; bases unmatched to any gene: 7. CDR3 nucleotide sequence: TGTGCCAGCAGTCCCGGGACTAGCGGAGCTGAGCAGTACTTC. Residues: CASSPGTSGAEQYF.

The chain has TRBV7-9 and TRBJ1-3; no clear D gene. CDR1 and CDR2 from the germline V gene are SEHNR and FQNEAQ (reference sequence). The V end was cut by 1 base, the J end by 0 bases, with 19 bases between. This CDR3 contains 19 residues. CDR3 loop: CASSLGGAPSSGSGNTIYF. For the CDR3, the DNA is TGTGCCAGCAGCTTAGGTGGAGCTCCCTCGTCGGGCTCTGGAAACACCATATATTTT.

This sequence joins TRBV10-3 and TRBJ1-4; D is possibly TRBD1 (5 bases). Germline V CDR1 and CDR2: ENHRY, SYGVKD. V lost 2 bases to trimming and J lost 3 bases, with 10 bases between them. CDR3 length equals 15 residues. The CDR3 DNA follows: TGTGCCATCAGTGAGCTACGGGGACCTAATGAAAAACTGTTTTTT. Translated: CAISELRGPNEKLFF.

The genes are TRBV28 and TRBJ2-1; a weak D match, TRBD1 (5 bases). Trimming cost V 2 bases and J 8 bases, with 13 bases left between them. This CDR3 region has 14 residues. Germline lookup yields CDR1 MDHEN and CDR2 SYDVKM. In DNA form, the CDR3 reads TGTGCCAGCAGTTTAGGTCAGGGCTTGGATGAGCAGTTCTTC. Protein sequence: CASSLGQGLDEQFF.

This clone was recorded once. The V and J genes are TRBV11-2 and TRBJ1-2; D gene ambiguous. Looked up from germline, CDR1 is SGHAT and CDR2 is FQNNGV. The length of the CDR3 is 14 residues. The ends were cut back, 3 bases at V and 4 bases at J, with 12 bases in the middle. CDR3 in amino acids: CASSFTILSYGYTF. The CDR3 nucleotides read TGTGCCAGCAGCTTTACCATACTGAGCTATGGCTACACCTTC.